This T cell receptor (beta chain) was recovered during a study of blood T cell repertoires in COVID-19. The table came from immunoSEQ multiplex PCR; TCRdb's copy has only in-frame clones and leaves some out. The profile shows around 300,000 clones, over 70% of them singletons. Cohorts were assigned according to the clinical history that participants reported. The ends were cut back, 6 bases at V and 10 bases at J, with 22 bases in the middle. CDR3 length: 16 residues. Per the germline V gene, CDR1 is SNHLY and CDR2 is FYNNEI. What was sequenced was PBMCs or T cells enriched from blood (not recorded which). This TCR was sampled from a man aged 30 to 39 who had recovered from COVID-19. The chain employs TRBV2 and TRBJ1-6; TRBD1 might be the D (5 bases). DNA for the CDR3: TGTGCCAGCAGCGCCCCCCCGTCGGGGGTAGGCTCACCCCTCCACTTT. As protein: CASSAPPSGVGSPLHF.